This TCR beta chain is from a study of blood T cell repertoires in COVID-19. At the level of the study: COVID-19 samples from acute and convalescent phases originated in the United States, Italy and Spain.

Per germline, CDR1 LGHDT and CDR2 YNNKEL (reference sequence). V was clipped by 4 bases and J by 2 bases, with 14 bases between them. This CDR3 contains 15 residues. Under the authors' procedure: Estimation of nucleated cell counts relied on the amplification of reference gene primers. Profiled with immunoSEQ multiplex PCR; TCRdb holds only in-frame clones, not every one. V, J and clone size reflect that table, while D and trimming were determined from the DNA. The sample consists of 55,000 to 65,000 clones, around 83% of them appearing once. The V gene is TRBV3-1 (or the pseudogene TRBV3-2), the J gene TRBJ1-2, with D unclear. This clonotype was sampled from a woman of 80 years or more with acute or convalescent COVID-19. Sequencing was done on a sample of peripheral blood. DNA of the CDR3: TGTGCCAGCAGCCTCGGTCTCGCGGGGAACTATGGCTACACCTTC. It yields the protein CASSLGLAGNYGYTF.